This TCR beta chain was sequenced for a study of blood T cell repertoires in COVID-19 (dated by TCRdb to 2018 to 2021). Background for the entire study: Samples from collaborators originated in the United States, Italy and Spain and spanned both the acute and convalescent phases of COVID-19. The sample metadata nearly always contained a de-identified subject ID, COVID-19 status, age in years and sex. Where available, HLA class I and class II types were taken from metadata supplied by the sample provider and were not determined by assay-based typing. Deeply sampled blood TCRbeta repertoires from subjects exposed to, actively infected with, or recovered from COVID-19 were included in the dataset. Samples were obtained from the ongoing ImmuneRACE study (first 160 participants) and from about 1,300 subjects provided by 6 global collaborators. The repertoires were made available in a free public database intended to serve as a resource for research on the immune response to SARS-CoV-2. The prospective study material was composed of cDNA or gDNA derived from T cells, B-cell-depleted T cells, or PBMCs. The full study reports these points: The quantity of clinical and demographic metadata differed by source and by participant and was supplied without curation.

Participants in the prospective study were enrolled through a virtual design, were aged about 18 to 100 years, and lived in 24 United States geographic areas. Cohort assignment in the prospective study relied on participant-reported clinical history from a screening survey and a study questionnaire. Each participant in the prospective study had whole blood, serum and a nasopharyngeal or oropharyngeal swab collected by mobile phlebotomists. Participants in the prospective study had the option to provide additional blood draws and questionnaires over a roughly 2-month period. Blood samples from the prospective study were shipped frozen or at room temperature prior to DNA extraction. The CDR3 has 13 amino acids, counting the end cysteine and phenylalanine. This entry keeps only the CDR3 DNA: 39 bases, framed from base 1. CDR1 and CDR2 were assigned from the germline V gene as SGHRS and YFSETQ. The trim is 4 bases for V and 1 base for J, with a gap of 8 bases between the germline ends.

The immunoSEQ Assay, a bias-controlled multiplex PCR, was used to amplify TCRbeta CDR3 regions from genomic DNA. Regarding the original processing steps: Within the assay, amplification of reference gene primers was used to estimate how many nucleated cells each sample contained. To quantify the absolute abundance of each unique TCRbeta CDR3 rearrangement, sequence reads were collapsed and filtered. For each sample, productive Simpson clonality was calculated as the square root of Simpson's diversity index over productive rearrangements. TCRdb re-hosts the immuneACCESS table, in-frame sequences only. Its copies lack some clones; in the studies checked, an unresolved V gene accounts for under half of them, and the cause for the rest is not known. That table furnishes V, J and clone size, whereas the DNA furnished D and trimming. A total of around 190,000 clones appear in this sample, 80% to 90% of them only once. In total, the top ten clones hold 10% to 13% of the sample.

About this clone: Which antigen it targets is not known. One base away there is no much larger clone; base qualities are not given.

The receptor's source is a man aged 18 to 30 with acute COVID-19. Sequenced sample: PBMCs or T cells enriched from blood (not recorded which). This receptor chain uses TRBV5-1 and TRBJ1-1; the D gene is perhaps TRBD1, on 6 matching bases. This receptor carries the CDR3 CASSQGPNTEAFF. Read as DNA, the sequence is TGCGCCAGCAGCCAGGGGCCGAACACTGAAGCTTTCTTT.